What follows is one T cell receptor (beta chain) and its context. This entry comes from a study of blood T cell repertoires in COVID-19. Study-level background: Italy, Spain and the United States were the sources of the convalescent and acute COVID-19 samples. T cells, B-cell-depleted T cells, or PBMCs provided the cDNA or gDNA that served as material.

CDR1 MDHEN and CDR2 SYDVKM come from the germline V gene. The CDR3 has 14 residues. Trimming took off 6 bases at V and 4 bases at J, with 15 bases between the two ends. In the original analysis: Reference gene primer amplification in the assay estimated nucleated cell counts. Method: immunoSEQ multiplex PCR; TCRdb's copy keeps in-frame clones and lacks some. V and J calls and clone size are copied from that table; D and trimming were computed from the DNA. The table has approximately 65,000 clones, roughly three quarters seen once. The genes are TRBV28 and TRBJ1-2, with a weak D call TRBD1 (6 bases). The specimen was peripheral blood. This clonotype was obtained from a woman aged 80 or older with active or convalescent COVID-19. The CDR3 DNA reads as TGTGCCAGCAGGCGGGAGGGGGTTGCCTATGGCTACACCTTC. It encodes CASRREGVAYGYTF.